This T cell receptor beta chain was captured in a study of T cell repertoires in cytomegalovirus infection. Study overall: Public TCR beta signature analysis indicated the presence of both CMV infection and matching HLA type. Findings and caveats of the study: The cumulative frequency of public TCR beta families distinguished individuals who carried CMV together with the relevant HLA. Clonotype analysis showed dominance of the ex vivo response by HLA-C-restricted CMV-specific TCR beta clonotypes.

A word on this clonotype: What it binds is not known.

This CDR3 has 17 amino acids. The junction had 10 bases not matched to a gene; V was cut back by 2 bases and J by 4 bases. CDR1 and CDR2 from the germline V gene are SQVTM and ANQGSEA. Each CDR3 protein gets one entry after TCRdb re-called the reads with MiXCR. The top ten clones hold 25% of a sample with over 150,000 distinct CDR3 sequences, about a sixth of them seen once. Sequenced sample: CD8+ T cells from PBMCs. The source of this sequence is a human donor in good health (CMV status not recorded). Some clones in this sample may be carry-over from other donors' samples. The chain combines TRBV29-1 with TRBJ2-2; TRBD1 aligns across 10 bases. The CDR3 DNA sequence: TGCAGCGTTGAATACCCCGGGACAGGGGTTGGCACCGGGGAGCTGTTTTTT. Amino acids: CSVEYPGTGVGTGELFF.